The clone carrying this T cell receptor beta chain turned up a few times. Four PCR rounds used nested alpha and beta constant region primers plus the SP2 primer. Blood and skin TCR RNA was reverse transcribed with alpha and beta constant primers. TCRdb reprocessed the 5' RACE reads with MiXCR, giving one entry per CDR3 protein. The sample lists roughly 60,000 distinct CDR3 sequences, 7.2% occurring once. V gave up 1 base and J gave up 3 bases; unmatched junction bases: 3. From germline, CDR1 is SGHAT and CDR2 FQNNGV. The CDR3 has 15 amino acids. This record belongs to a study of naive and memory T cell subsets. A UMI-containing oligonucleotide was joined by 3' ligation to the TCR cDNA template. Adult healthy volunteers gave 2.5 ml peripheral blood for whole-blood RNA.

The origin of this receptor is a male donor in good health. The gene calls are TRBV11-2 and TRBJ1-5; TRBD1 aligns across 7 bases. CDR3 bases: TGTGCCAGCAGCTTAGGTCAGGGGGACAATCAGCCCCAGCATTTT. This codes for CASSLGQGDNQPQHF.